The subject of this entry is one T cell receptor beta chain. This clonotype was counted only a few times. It has no known antigen specificity. Per-base quality was not reported, and no clone a single base away is much larger than it. This entry belongs to a study of blood T cells in healthy people across ages (dated by TCRdb to 2015 to 2017). At the level of the whole study: In model experiments, template switching captured roughly one uniquely barcoded TCR beta cDNA molecule for every two T cells. To track age-related changes in TCR beta repertoire diversity, the study relied on deep sequencing normalized with unique cDNA molecular identifiers. The donors were split into four age groups: young (average around 17 years), middle-aged (about 40), aged (62) and long-lived (over 80). To avoid experimental bias, donors of different ages were distributed randomly across sequencing lanes. Two additional independent replicas of 1 million unique cDNA reads from the same blood draw were analyzed for two donors (one aged 18 to 30 and one aged 80 or older). Paper-wide results and their limitations: Since profiling was done on bulk unsorted PBMCs, naive and antigen-experienced compartments could not be conclusively compared. Estimates of total diversity based on one million sequenced T cells were regarded as lower bounds and as underestimates. Observed TCR beta diversity per million T cells fell roughly linearly with age, and a significant reduction was already apparent by age about 36. Compared with the aged group, the long-lived group had more naive CD4+ T cells, fewer expanded clones and increased TCR diversity, a pattern suggesting age selection. The CMV infection status of donors was not known, potentially confounding age-related changes in expanded clonotypes. A strong correlation was found between observed TCR beta diversity and the percentage of naive T cells measured by flow cytometry.

The library was prepared using 5' RACE. Sequencing used an Illumina HiSeq 2500. A second 7 to 11 cycle PCR used a sample-barcoded 5' primer and a J-beta primer mix. A unique molecular identifier was introduced onto each TCR beta cDNA molecule by a template-switch 5' adaptor carrying 12 random nucleotides. Each sample yielded at least 3 million CDR3-containing paired-end reads. The Mint cDNA synthesis kit, primed by a TRBC-specific oligonucleotide, was used to synthesize first-strand cDNA from all RNA. All cDNA was treated with uracil-DNA glycosylase and then went through a first 18-cycle PCR with the universal primers M1SS and BC2_uni_R. Under the source paper's analysis protocol: For normalization, 1 million high-quality reads were randomly selected from each sample, with every read carrying a distinct molecular identifier. Reads sharing molecular identifiers were discarded rather than binned into consensus sequences. MiTCR, set to a Q25 quality threshold and the strictest error-elimination algorithm, was used for CDR3 identification, clonotype clustering and error correction. Lower-bound total TCR beta diversity was estimated with a nonparametric unseen species model using Euler transformation. In-frame beta chains were kept once TCRdb had trimmed the public reads at Q25 with fastp and called clones with MiXCR. Every distinct CDR3 protein forms one entry, paired with its most common genes and DNA. TCRdb, not the authors, supplied the V and J calls. Recorded for this sample are over a million distinct CDR3 sequences; under 45% of them occurred a single time. 18% of the sample is taken by the ten largest.

CDR1 MNHNY and CDR2 SVGAGI were looked up in the germline V gene (reference sequence). Inclusive of the bounding cysteine and phenylalanine, the CDR3 is 13 residues long. The kept DNA is CDR3 alone, 39 bases in frame from the first base. Systemically healthy Caucasian individuals from Russia, 35 to 50 in total and aged roughly 6 to 95 years, were included as donors. Each donor gave 8 to 10 milliliters of peripheral blood, collected into EDTA-treated Vacutainer tubes. Ficoll-Paque density-gradient centrifugation was used to isolate PBMCs, with at least 6 million per sample. Total RNA, at least 5.5 micrograms per sample, was extracted from PBMCs with Trizol reagent. For every donor, flow cytometry on a PBMC aliquot measured the percentage of naive CD45RAhigh/CD27high T cells.

This clonotype was sampled from a woman aged 55-75 years in good health. Material: blood. The rearrangement joined TRBV6-6 to TRBJ2-4; there is no confident call for the D gene. The J call may be mistaken, given a closer DNA end match to TRBJ2-5. The base sequence is TGTGCCAGCAGTTACGGGATCTGGGGGACCCAGTACTTC. This is translated as CASSYGIWGTQYF.